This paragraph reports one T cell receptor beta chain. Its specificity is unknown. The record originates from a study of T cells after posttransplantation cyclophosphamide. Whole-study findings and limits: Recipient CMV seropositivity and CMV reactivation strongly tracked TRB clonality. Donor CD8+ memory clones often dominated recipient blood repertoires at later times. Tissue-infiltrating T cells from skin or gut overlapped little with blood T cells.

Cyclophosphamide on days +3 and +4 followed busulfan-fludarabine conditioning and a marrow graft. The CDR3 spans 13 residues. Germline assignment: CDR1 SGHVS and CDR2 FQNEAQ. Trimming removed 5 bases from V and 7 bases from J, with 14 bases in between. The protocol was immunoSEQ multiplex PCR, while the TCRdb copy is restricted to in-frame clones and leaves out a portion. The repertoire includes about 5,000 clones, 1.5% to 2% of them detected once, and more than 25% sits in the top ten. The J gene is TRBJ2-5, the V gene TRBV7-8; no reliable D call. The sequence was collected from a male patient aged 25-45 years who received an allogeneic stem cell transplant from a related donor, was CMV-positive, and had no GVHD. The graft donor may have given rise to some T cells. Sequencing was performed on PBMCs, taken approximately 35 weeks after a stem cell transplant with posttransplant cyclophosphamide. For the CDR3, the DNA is TGTGCCAGCAGCCTCGAGCGCAGTGGGACCCAGTACTTC. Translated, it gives CASSLERSGTQYF.